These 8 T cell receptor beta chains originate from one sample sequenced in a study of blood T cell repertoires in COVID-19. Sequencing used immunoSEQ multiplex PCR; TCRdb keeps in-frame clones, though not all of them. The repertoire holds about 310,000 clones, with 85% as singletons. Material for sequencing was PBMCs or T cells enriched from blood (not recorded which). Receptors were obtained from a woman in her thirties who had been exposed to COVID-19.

The CDR3 region is CASSLGTGRAYEQYF. The CDR3 DNA is TGTGCCAGCAGCTTAGGTACGGGGAGGGCCTACGAGCAGTACTTC. The chain carries TRBV7-9 and TRBJ2-7, with TRBD2 identical over 7 bases. The CDR3 extends over 15 amino acids. The V and J ends lost 1 base and 2 bases, in that order; junction bases with no gene match: 5. Germline V CDR1 and CDR2: SEHNR, FQNEAQ (reference sequence).

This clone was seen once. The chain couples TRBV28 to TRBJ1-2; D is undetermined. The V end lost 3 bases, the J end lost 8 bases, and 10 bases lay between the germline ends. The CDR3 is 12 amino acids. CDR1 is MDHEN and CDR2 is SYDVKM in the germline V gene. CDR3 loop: CASSFEVRGYTF. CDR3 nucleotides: TGTGCCAGCAGTTTCGAGGTGCGGGGCTACACCTTC.

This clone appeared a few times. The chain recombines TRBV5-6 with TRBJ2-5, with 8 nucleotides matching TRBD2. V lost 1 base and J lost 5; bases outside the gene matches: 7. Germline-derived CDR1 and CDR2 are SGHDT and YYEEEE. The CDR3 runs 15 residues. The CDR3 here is CASSLKSGGSETQYF. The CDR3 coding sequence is TGTGCCAGCAGCTTGAAAAGCGGGGGTTCCGAGACCCAGTACTTC. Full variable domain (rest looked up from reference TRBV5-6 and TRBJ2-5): DAGVTQSPTHLIKTRGQQVTLRCSPKSGHDTVSWYQQALGQGPQFIFQYYEEEERQRGNFPDRFSGHQFPNYSSELNVNALLLGDSALYLCASSLKSGGSETQYFGPGTRLLVL.

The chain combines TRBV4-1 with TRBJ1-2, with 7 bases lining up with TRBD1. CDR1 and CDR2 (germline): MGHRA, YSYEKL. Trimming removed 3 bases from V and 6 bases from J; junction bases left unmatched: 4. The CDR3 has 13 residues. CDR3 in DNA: TGCGCCAGCAGCCACGGACAGGTGAATGGCTACACCTTC. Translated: CASSHGQVNGYTF.

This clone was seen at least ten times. The CDR3 DNA is TGTGCCTGGAGTGTATTAGCGGGGGGGCCGTCTGAGCAGTTCTTC. It yields the protein CAWSVLAGGPSEQFF. The chain links TRBV30 to TRBJ2-1, with 11 bases aligning to TRBD2. CDR3 length: 15 amino acids. Germline loops: CDR1 GTSNPN, CDR2 SVGIG (reference sequence). Unmatched junction bases numbered 7, after V lost 0 bases and J lost 9 bases. The whole variable domain, remainder taken from reference TRBV30 and TRBJ2-1, is SQTIHQWPATLVQPVGSPLSLECTVEGTSNPNLYWYRQAAGRGLQLLFYSVGIGQISSEVPQNLSASRPQDRQFILSSKKLLLSDSGFYLCAWSVLAGGPSEQFFGPGTRLTVL.

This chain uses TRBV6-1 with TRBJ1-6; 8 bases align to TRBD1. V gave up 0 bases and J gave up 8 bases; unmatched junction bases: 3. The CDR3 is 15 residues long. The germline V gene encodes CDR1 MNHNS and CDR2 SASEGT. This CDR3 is CASSEAGQVDSPLHF. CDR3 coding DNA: TGTGCCAGCAGTGAAGCGGGACAGGTGGATTCACCCCTCCACTTT.

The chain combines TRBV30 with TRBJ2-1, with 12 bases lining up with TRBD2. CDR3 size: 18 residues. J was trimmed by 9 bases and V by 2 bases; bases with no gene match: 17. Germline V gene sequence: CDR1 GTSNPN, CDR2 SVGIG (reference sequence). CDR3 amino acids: CAWSPGTGPSGREVEQFF. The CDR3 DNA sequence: TGTGCCTGGAGTCCGGGGACAGGGCCTAGCGGGAGGGAAGTTGAGCAGTTCTTC.

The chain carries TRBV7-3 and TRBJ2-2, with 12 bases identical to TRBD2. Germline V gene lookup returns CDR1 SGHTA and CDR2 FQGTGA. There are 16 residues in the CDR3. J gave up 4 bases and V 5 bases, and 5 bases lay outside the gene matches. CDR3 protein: CASSKTSGSFTGELFF. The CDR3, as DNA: TGTGCCAGCAGCAAGACTAGCGGGAGTTTCACCGGGGAGCTGTTTTTT.